A single sample is the source of the 32 T cell receptor beta chains below, sequenced in a study of a mutant IDH1 vaccine in newly diagnosed glioma. Here immunoSEQ multiplex PCR was the method, and the copy in TCRdb shows in-frame clones only, minus some. The sample holds about 26,000 clones, over 65% seen once. The antigens of these receptors remain unknown. Time point reported: week 35, safety follow-up. Doses comprised 300 ug of mutant IDH1 20-mer peptide each, plus topical imiquimod. The input for sequencing was PBMCs, taken from a glioma patient whose treatment included an IDH1 peptide vaccine. Every receptor here comes from a man younger than 40 with glioma.

This clone was seen more than once but under ten times. This chain uses TRBV28 with TRBJ2-7; D possibly corresponds to TRBD1 (6 bases). Trimming pared 5 bases from V and 3 bases from J, leaving 14 bases between. Germline V lookup: CDR1 MDHEN, CDR2 SYDVKM. The length of the CDR3 is 14 residues. CDR3 in DNA: TGTGCCAGCAGTGAGGGACACCCATTCTACGAGCAGTACTTC. It translates to CASSEGHPFYEQYF. The full variable domain, rest sourced from reference TRBV28 and TRBJ2-7, is DVKVTQSSRYLVKRTGEKVFLECVQDMDHENMFWYRQDPGLGLRLIYFSYDVKMKEKGDIPEGYSVSREKKERFSLILESASTNQTSMYLCASSEGHPFYEQYFGPGTRLTVT.

The table lists this clone with a count of one. V usage is TRBV27 and J usage is TRBJ1-1; possibly TRBD1 for D (6 bases). With 7 bases removed from V and 1 base from J, the gap between germline ends came to 10 bases. The CDR3 length is 13 residues. Germline CDR1 reads MNHEY; CDR2 reads SMNVEV (reference sequence). CDR3 amino acids: CASKGGANTEAFF. CDR3 DNA: TGTGCCAGCAAGGGGGGTGCGAACACTGAAGCTTTCTTT.

This clone was seen only a few times. The rearrangement links TRBV28 to TRBJ2-2, with 7 positions matching TRBD1. Unmatched junction bases numbered 5, after V lost 5 bases and J lost 2 bases. Germline V gives CDR1 MDHEN, CDR2 SYDVKM. The CDR3 loop spans 15 amino acids. Here the CDR3 reads CASSKHRGNTGELFF. The CDR3 region has the DNA TGTGCCAGCAGTAAGCACAGGGGAAACACCGGGGAGCTGTTTTTT.

Written as DNA, the CDR3 is TGCGCCAGCAGCTTGGTCGCGGGGCTCGAGCAGTACTTC. This codes for CASSLVAGLEQYF. The rearrangement uses TRBV5-1 and TRBJ2-7; a possible D gene is TRBD2 (6 bases). The germline CDR1 and CDR2 sequences are SGHRS and YFSETQ. The germline V and J ends were trimmed by 0 bases and 6 bases, with 10 bases remaining between them. The CDR3 covers 13 residues. The variable domain in full, with the rest retrieved from reference TRBV5-1 and TRBJ2-7, is KAGVTQTPRYLIKTRGQQVTLSCSPISGHRSVSWYQQTPGQGLQFLFEYFSETQRNKGNFPGRFSGRQFSNSRSEMNVSTLELGDSALYLCASSLVAGLEQYFGPGTRLTVT.

This clone was recorded once. This sequence joins TRBV9 and TRBJ1-5; a possible D gene is TRBD1 (5 bases). CDR1 and CDR2 from the germline V gene are SGDLS and YYNGEE. V lost 3 bases and J 1 base, leaving 14 bases between the germline ends. The CDR3 is 16 residues long. In DNA, the CDR3 is TGTGCCAGCAGCGCTGGGGGGGGTTTAAGCAATCAGCCCCAGCATTTT. This translates into CASSAGGGLSNQPQHF.

This clone was seen a single time. The CDR3 loop is CASSITGGNQPQHF. In nucleotides, the CDR3 is TGTGCCAGTAGTATAACAGGGGGGAATCAGCCCCAGCATTTT. The chain is built from TRBV19 and TRBJ1-5; the match to TRBD1 covers 8 bases. Germline CDR1 reads LNHDA; CDR2 reads SQIVND (reference sequence). This CDR3 is built from 14 residues. Trimming took 2 bases from V and 4 from J; bases not matched to a gene: 1. The entire variable domain, with the rest obtained from reference TRBV19 and TRBJ1-5, is as follows: DGGITQSPKYLFRKEGQNVTLSCEQNLNHDAMYWYRQDPGQGLRLIYYSQIVNDFQKGDIAEGYSVSREKKESFPLTVTSAQKNPTAFYLCASSITGGNQPQHFGDGTRLSIL.

This chain connects TRBV5-1 to TRBJ1-4; no reliable D call. CDR3 size: 14 residues. CDR1 SGHRS and CDR2 YFSETQ come from the germline V gene. V was clipped by 4 bases and J by 5 bases, with 12 bases between them. CDR3 protein: CASSPTLSNEKLFF. The CDR3, as DNA: TGCGCCAGCAGCCCGACCTTATCGAATGAAAAACTGTTTTTT. The complete variable domain, with remaining parts taken from reference TRBV5-1 and TRBJ1-4, reads KAGVTQTPRYLIKTRGQQVTLSCSPISGHRSVSWYQQTPGQGLQFLFEYFSETQRNKGNFPGRFSGRQFSNSRSEMNVSTLELGDSALYLCASSPTLSNEKLFFGSGTQLSVL.

The J gene is TRBJ2-1, the V gene TRBV10-3, with D unresolved. V gave up 2 bases and J gave up 6 bases, with 5 bases separating them. Germline V lookup: CDR1 ENHRY, CDR2 SYGVKD. This CDR3 has 12 residues. CDR3 sequence: CAISEGPNEQFF. The CDR3 DNA sequence: TGTGCCATCAGTGAGGGTCCCAATGAGCAGTTCTTC.

The chain couples TRBV13 to TRBJ2-7; D gene unclear. V was trimmed by 0 bases and J by 2 bases, leaving 5 bases between them. The CDR3 is 13 residues long. Germline-derived CDR1 and CDR2 are PRHDT and FYEKMQ (reference sequence). The CDR3, as DNA: TGTGCCAGCAGCTTAGGCAGGACCTACGAGCAGTACTTC. This sequence encodes CASSLGRTYEQYF. The entire variable domain, with the rest obtained from reference TRBV13 and TRBJ2-7, is as follows: AAGVIQSPRHLIKEKRETATLKCYPIPRHDTVYWYQQGPGQDPQFLISFYEKMQSDKGSIPDRFSAQQFSDYHSELNMSSLELGDSALYFCASSLGRTYEQYFGPGTRLTVT.

This rearrangement joins TRBV29-1 to TRBJ1-1, with 7 bases that match TRBD1. The CDR3 has 14 amino acids. Germline values: CDR1 SQVTM, CDR2 ANQGSEA. V lost 6 bases and J lost 7; bases outside the gene matches: 14. The CDR3 DNA is TGCAGCGTGTTAAAGGGGGCCGAATCTGGTGAAGCTTTCTTT. Protein: CSVLKGAESGEAFF.

This clone has only one observation. The CDR3 DNA follows: TGTGCCAGCAACTACAGGGAGCTCAAAACTAACTATGGCTACACCTTC. It codes for CASNYRELKTNYGYTF. This chain links TRBV5-6 with TRBJ1-2; tentatively, D is TRBD1 (6 bases). The germline gives CDR1 SGHDT, CDR2 YYEEEE. V was clipped by 6 bases and J by 0 bases, with 18 bases between them. The CDR3 contains 16 residues.

The chain combines TRBV2 with TRBJ1-5, with D tentatively TRBD1 (5 bases). The V gene's germline CDR1 is SNHLY and CDR2 FYNNEI. V was cut by 3 bases and J by 1 base, with 7 bases left in between. CDR3 length: 14 residues. The CDR3 nucleotides read TGTGCCAGCAGTGACGCAGGGAGCAATCAGCCCCAGCATTTT. Translated, it gives CASSDAGSNQPQHF. Based on the CDR3 plus reference TRBV2 and TRBJ1-5, the full variable domain is EPEVTQTPSHQVTQMGQEVILRCVPISNHLYFYWYRQILGQKVEFLVSFYNNEISEKSEIFDDQFSVERPDGSNFTLKIRSTKLEDSAMYFCASSDAGSNQPQHFGDGTRLSIL.

The chain recombines TRBV5-1 with TRBJ1-2, with 9 bases fitting TRBD1. The V segment lost 3 bases and the J segment 2 bases; nucleotides outside the gene matches: 2. There are 14 residues in the CDR3. Germline V gives CDR1 SGHRS, CDR2 YFSETQ. The CDR3 sequence is CASSWGTGNYGYTF. As DNA, the CDR3 is TGCGCCAGCAGCTGGGGGACAGGGAACTATGGCTACACCTTC.

The genes are TRBV4-3 and TRBJ1-4; 9 nucleotides line up with TRBD1. The CDR3 covers 16 residues. V lost 5 bases to trimming and J lost 6 bases; unmatched junction nucleotides: 10. Germline V gene sequence: CDR1 LGHNA, CDR2 YSLEER. The CDR3 is CASSDHRGLGDEKLFF. CDR3 in DNA: TGCGCCAGCAGCGATCACAGGGGGCTGGGGGATGAAAAACTGTTTTTT.

V gene TRBV4-3 combines with J gene TRBJ2-1; the match to TRBD2 covers 9 bases. The CDR3 has 16 residues. The V and J ends lost 4 bases and 6 bases, in that order; junction bases with no gene match: 10. Germline-derived CDR1 and CDR2 are LGHNA and YSLEER. CDR3: CASSRSRAGGLNEQFF. CDR3 in DNA: TGCGCCAGCAGCCGTTCTCGGGCGGGGGGGCTCAATGAGCAGTTCTTC.

The chain recombines TRBV7-9 with TRBJ2-7, with D tentatively TRBD1 (5 bases). Trimming removed 1 base at V and 5 bases at J, with 9 bases between. The germline V gene encodes CDR1 SEHNR and CDR2 FQNEAQ (reference sequence). CDR3 size: 13 residues. CDR3 DNA: TGTGCCAGCAGCTTAGGGACACGAGACGAGCAGTACTTC. Translation gives CASSLGTRDEQYF.

This clone was detected only a few times. The chain uses TRBV30 and TRBJ1-4; TRBD1 aligns across 9 bases. Trimming cost V 4 bases and J 5 bases; bases outside gene matches: 11. The germline V gene has CDR1 GTSNPN and CDR2 SVGIG (reference sequence). This CDR3 contains 16 residues. The chain's CDR3 is CAWTQKGTGLNEKLFF. The CDR3 DNA reads as TGTGCCTGGACTCAAAAGGGGACAGGGTTGAATGAAAAACTGTTTTTT.

The chain carries TRBV6-1 and TRBJ2-1, with TRBD1 matching over 8 bases. Germline V CDR1 and CDR2: MNHNS, SASEGT. With V trimmed by 3 bases and J by 8 bases, 6 bases remained unmatched. This CDR3 has 14 residues. The CDR3 region is CASSDLTGADEQFF. The CDR3 bases are TGTGCCAGCAGTGATTTGACAGGGGCGGATGAGCAGTTCTTC.

V is TRBV4-3 and J is TRBJ1-2, with 9 bases identical to TRBD1. In germline, CDR1 is LGHNA, CDR2 YSLEER. This CDR3 spans 19 amino acids. V shed 3 bases, J shed 0 bases, and the junction held 14 bases outside the gene matches. The CDR3 DNA is TGCGCCAGCAGCCACCCTCGGTCCGGGACAGGGACCACTAACTATGGCTACACCTTC. Its translation: CASSHPRSGTGTTNYGYTF.

V usage is TRBV5-1 and J usage is TRBJ2-3; 9 bases fit TRBD1. V lost 4 bases and J lost 0; bases outside the gene matches: 3. The CDR3 loop spans 15 amino acids. In germline, CDR1 is SGHRS, CDR2 YFSETQ. CDR3 sequence: CASSAGQGSTDTQYF. As DNA, the CDR3 is TGCGCCAGCAGCGCCGGACAGGGGAGCACAGATACGCAGTATTTT.

V gene TRBV5-1 combines with J gene TRBJ2-5, with 9 bases aligning to TRBD2. This CDR3 is built from 16 residues. CDR1 SGHRS and CDR2 YFSETQ come from the germline V gene. V shed 0 bases, J shed 1 base, and the junction held 4 bases outside the gene matches. The chain's CDR3 is CASSLEPSGVQETQYF. The CDR3 nucleotides are TGCGCCAGCAGCTTGGAACCTAGCGGGGTCCAAGAGACCCAGTACTTC.

Judged by abundance, this clone is medium-sized. The chain carries TRBV13 and TRBJ1-2; TRBD1 agrees at 11 bases. The CDR3 spans 16 residues. Germline V CDR1 and CDR2: PRHDT, FYEKMQ (reference sequence). J lost 5 bases, V lost 5 bases, and 10 bases had no gene match. The CDR3 nucleotides read TGTGCCAGCAGCGGTAGGGTGGGACAGGGGGAATATGGCTACACCTTC. It specifies CASSGRVGQGEYGYTF.

The chain has TRBV19 and TRBJ2-3; D is ambiguous. V was shortened by 1 base and J by 0 bases, with 8 bases between the two germline ends. CDR3 size: 15 residues. Looked up from germline, CDR1 is LNHDA and CDR2 is SQIVND (reference sequence). The CDR3 sequence is CASSIVQGSTDTQYF. CDR3 nucleotide sequence: TGTGCCAGTAGTATAGTTCAAGGGAGCACAGATACGCAGTATTTT.

The V and J genes are TRBV10-3 and TRBJ2-7; the match to TRBD1 covers 9 bases. J was trimmed by 2 bases and V by 6 bases; bases with no gene match: 8. CDR3 length: 15 amino acids. The germline gives CDR1 ENHRY, CDR2 SYGVKD. The CDR3, as DNA: TGTGCCATCAGCAGTTTGGACAGGGGCACCTACGAGCAGTACTTC. Translated, it gives CAISSLDRGTYEQYF.

The chain carries TRBV20-1 and TRBJ1-1, with D maybe TRBD1 (5 bases). The CDR3 contains 11 residues. Germline CDR1 DFQATT, CDR2 SNEGSKA (reference sequence). Trimming took 0 bases from V and 10 from J, leaving 9 bases between them. The DNA for the CDR3 is TGCAGTGCTAGAGAGAACGGGGGAGCTTTCTTT. It is translated as CSARENGGAFF.

This clone occurred a few times. This chain connects TRBV4-3 to TRBJ2-1; D possibly uses TRBD1 or TRBD2 (5 bases each). V lost 2 bases, J lost 8 bases, and 19 bases lay in between. This CDR3 has 16 residues. Germline V lookup: CDR1 LGHNA, CDR2 YSLEER. CDR3 amino acids: CASSQSSGTPGDEQFF. CDR3 coding DNA: TGCGCCAGCAGCCAAAGTTCCGGGACCCCGGGCGATGAGCAGTTCTTC.

The chain recombines TRBV10-3 with TRBJ2-2; TRBD2 is a possible D gene (5 bases). The CDR3 is 12 residues long. Deletions cut 6 bases from V and 3 bases from J, with 5 bases between. Germline V gene lookup returns CDR1 ENHRY and CDR2 SYGVKD. The CDR3 bases are TGTGCCATCAGGGGAGACACCGGGGAGCTGTTTTTT. Translation gives CAIRGDTGELFF.

The genes are TRBV7-9 and TRBJ1-1; D perhaps matches TRBD1 (5 bases). V lost 5 bases to trimming and J lost 4 bases, with 14 bases between them. The CDR3 length is 14 residues. Germline V gene sequence: CDR1 SEHNR, CDR2 FQNEAQ (reference sequence). This chain's CDR3 is CASSRHDGGTEAFF. The CDR3 DNA is TGTGCCAGCAGCCGCCACGACGGGGGCACTGAAGCTTTCTTT.

The chain couples TRBV5-6 to TRBJ1-1; 8 bases line up with TRBD1. The CDR3 runs 16 residues. With 4 bases clipped from V and 2 bases from J, the junction kept 10 bases outside the gene matches. Germline V gene sequence: CDR1 SGHDT, CDR2 YYEEEE. DNA of the CDR3: TGTGCCAGCAGCACACCGGACAGGGATGGAAACACTGAAGCTTTCTTT. Translated, it gives CASSTPDRDGNTEAFF.

The rearrangement joins TRBV13 to TRBJ2-7, with TRBD1 matching over 8 bases. This CDR3 comprises 20 residues. Germline trimming cut 4 bases from V and 0 bases from J; bases unmatched to any gene: 20. The germline V gene encodes CDR1 PRHDT and CDR2 FYEKMQ (reference sequence). The CDR3 nucleotides are TGTGCCAGCAGCTCTACATCGGGGGACAGGCCCAAAGTAGCCTCCTACGAGCAGTACTTC. Encoded protein: CASSSTSGDRPKVASYEQYF.

This clone occurred a few times. This chain connects TRBV19 to TRBJ1-2, with D tentatively TRBD1 (5 bases). The CDR3 runs to 16 residues. The V and J ends lost 3 bases and 8 bases respectively, with 22 bases between them. CDR1 and CDR2 (germline): LNHDA, SQIVND (reference sequence). CDR3 loop: CASSIPSGASEVGYTF. The DNA for the CDR3 is TGTGCCAGTAGTATTCCCTCCGGGGCCTCCGAAGTCGGCTACACCTTC.

This clone has a handful of counts. The chain joins TRBV4-2 to TRBJ1-5; D is perhaps TRBD1 (6 bases). Germline CDR1 LGHNA, CDR2 YNFKEQ. Deletions cut 1 base from V and 4 bases from J, with 14 bases between. The CDR3 has 16 residues. The CDR3 DNA is TGTGCCAGCAGCCAAGGTCCGGACAGACTAAATCAGCCCCAGCATTTT. It translates to CASSQGPDRLNQPQHF.